This T cell receptor beta chain is from a study of blood T cell repertoires in COVID-19 (dated by TCRdb to about 2020). Study-level background: Samples covering the acute and convalescent phases of COVID-19 were provided by collaborators in the United States, Italy and Spain. Samples were obtained from the ongoing ImmuneRACE study (first 160 participants) and from 1,200 or so subjects provided by 6 global collaborators. Where available, HLA class I and class II types were obtained from metadata supplied by the sample provider rather than from assay-based typing. The prospective study material was composed of cDNA or gDNA derived from T cells, B-cell-depleted T cells, or PBMCs. A freely available public database, intended as a resource for researchers studying the immune response to SARS-CoV-2, is where the repertoires were released. The dataset comprised deeply sampled blood TCRbeta repertoires from subjects exposed to, actively infected with, or recovered from COVID-19. The sample metadata nearly always contained a de-identified subject ID, COVID-19 status, age in years and sex. The full study reports these points: The amount of clinical and demographic metadata varied by source and participant and was provided uncurated.

To note about this clone: It lacks a known antigen. At one end, the junction sequence differs from germline, possibly due to a read error.

TCRbeta CDR3 regions were amplified from genomic DNA by means of the immunoSEQ Assay, a bias-controlled multiplex PCR. Turning to the authors' computational methods: Nucleated cell counts per sample were estimated from amplification of reference gene primers within the assay. To quantify the absolute abundance of each unique TCRbeta CDR3 rearrangement, sequence reads were collapsed and filtered. For each sample, productive Simpson clonality was calculated by taking the square root of Simpson's diversity index across productive rearrangements. As stored in TCRdb, this immuneACCESS dataset retains in-frame rearrangements with V and J assigned. A fraction of the clones does not appear; measured against another copy, unresolved V genes explain less than half of the discrepancy, and the remainder lacks a known reason. V, J and clone size derive from that table, while D and trimming were established from the DNA sequence. Across this sample there are about 250,000 clones, with approximately 88% seen only once. Roughly 6.8% of the sample comes from the top ten.

CDR1 and CDR2, per the germline V gene, are ENHRY and SYGVKD. The CDR3, cysteine through phenylalanine, is 15 amino acids long. The kept DNA is CDR3 alone, 45 bases in frame from the first base. One collaborating source in Seattle enrolled patients during active infection and followed them longitudinally through the course of disease. Collaborating institutions collected whole blood in K2EDTA tubes following their own protocols. For TCRbeta analysis, collaborators shipped samples in one of three forms: frozen whole blood, isolated PBMCs, or DNA extracted from either of those sample types. The TCR sequence derives from a woman aged 25 to 39 with COVID-19, enrolled during active disease. This sequence uses TRBV10-3 and TRBJ2-3; 9 middle bases align to TRBD2. Material for sequencing was peripheral blood. At the DNA level, the sequence is TGTGCCATCAGTGATGGAGTAGTAGTAGCGGGGGATCTTAATTTT. Its amino acids are CAISDGVVVAGDLNF.